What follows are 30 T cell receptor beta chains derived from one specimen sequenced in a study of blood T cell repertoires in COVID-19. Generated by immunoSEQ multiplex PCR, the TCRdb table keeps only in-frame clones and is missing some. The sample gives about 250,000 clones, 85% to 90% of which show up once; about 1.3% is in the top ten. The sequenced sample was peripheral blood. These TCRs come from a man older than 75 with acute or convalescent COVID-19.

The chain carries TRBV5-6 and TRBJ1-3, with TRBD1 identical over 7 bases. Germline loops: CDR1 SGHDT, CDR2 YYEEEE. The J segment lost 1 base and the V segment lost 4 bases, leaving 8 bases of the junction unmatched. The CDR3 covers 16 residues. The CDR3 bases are TGTGCCAGCAGCGCAAGGGGGCGCGGTTCTGGAAACACCATATATTTT. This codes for CASSARGRGSGNTIYF. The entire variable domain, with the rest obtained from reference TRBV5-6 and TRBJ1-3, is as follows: DAGVTQSPTHLIKTRGQQVTLRCSPKSGHDTVSWYQQALGQGPQFIFQYYEEEERQRGNFPDRFSGHQFPNYSSELNVNALLLGDSALYLCASSARGRGSGNTIYFGEGSWLTVV.

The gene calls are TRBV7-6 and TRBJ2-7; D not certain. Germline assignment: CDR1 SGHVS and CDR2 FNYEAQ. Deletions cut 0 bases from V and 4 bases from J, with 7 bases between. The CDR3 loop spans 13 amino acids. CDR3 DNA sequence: TGTGCCAGCAGCTTAGCGACGACATACGAGCAGTACTTC. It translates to CASSLATTYEQYF. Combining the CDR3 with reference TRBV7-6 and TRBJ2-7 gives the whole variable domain GAGVSQSPRYKVTKRGQDVALRCDPISGHVSLYWYRQALGQGPEFLTYFNYEAQQDKSGLPNDRFSAERPEGSISTLTIQRTEQRDSAMYRCASSLATTYEQYFGPGTRLTVT.

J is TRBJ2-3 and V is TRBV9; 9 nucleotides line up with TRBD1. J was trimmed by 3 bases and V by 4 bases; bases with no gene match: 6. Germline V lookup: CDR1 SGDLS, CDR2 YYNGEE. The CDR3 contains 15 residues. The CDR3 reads CASSPTGQGTDTQYF. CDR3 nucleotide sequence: TGTGCCAGCAGCCCCACGGGACAGGGAACAGATACGCAGTATTTT.

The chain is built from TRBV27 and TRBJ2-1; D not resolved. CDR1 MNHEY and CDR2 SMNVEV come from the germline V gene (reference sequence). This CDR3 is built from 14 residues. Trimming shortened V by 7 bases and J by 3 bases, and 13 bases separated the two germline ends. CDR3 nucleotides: TGTGCCAGCACCCCATGGGCCAACTACAATGAGCAGTTCTTC. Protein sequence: CASTPWANYNEQFF.

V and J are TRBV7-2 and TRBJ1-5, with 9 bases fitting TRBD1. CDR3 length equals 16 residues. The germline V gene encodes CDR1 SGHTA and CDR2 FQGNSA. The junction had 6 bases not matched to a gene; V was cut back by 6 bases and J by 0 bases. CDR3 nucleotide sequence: TGTGCCAGCAGATCAACAGGGGGCGATAGCAATCAGCCCCAGCATTTT. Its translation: CASRSTGGDSNQPQHF. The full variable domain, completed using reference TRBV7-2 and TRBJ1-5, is GAGVSQSPSNKVTEKGKDVELRCDPISGHTALYWYRQSLGQGLEFLIYFQGNSAPDKSGLPSDRFSAERTGGSVSTLTIQRTQQEDSAVYLCASRSTGGDSNQPQHFGDGTRLSIL.

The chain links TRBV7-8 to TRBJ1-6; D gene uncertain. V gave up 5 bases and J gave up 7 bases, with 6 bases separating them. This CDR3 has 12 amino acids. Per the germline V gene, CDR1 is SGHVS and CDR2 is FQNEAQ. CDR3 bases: TGTGCCAGCAGCCGATCAAATTCACCCCTCCACTTT. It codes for CASSRSNSPLHF.

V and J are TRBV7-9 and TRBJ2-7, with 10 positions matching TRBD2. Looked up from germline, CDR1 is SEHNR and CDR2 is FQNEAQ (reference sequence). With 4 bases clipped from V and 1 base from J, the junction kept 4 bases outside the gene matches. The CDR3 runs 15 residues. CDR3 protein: CASSYLAGASYEQYF. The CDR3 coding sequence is TGTGCCAGCAGCTATCTAGCGGGAGCGTCCTACGAGCAGTACTTC.

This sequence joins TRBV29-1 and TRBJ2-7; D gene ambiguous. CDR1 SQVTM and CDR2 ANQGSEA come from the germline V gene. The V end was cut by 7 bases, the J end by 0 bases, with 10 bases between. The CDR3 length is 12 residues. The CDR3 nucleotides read TGCAGCGCCTCGGAGAACTCCTACGAGCAGTACTTC. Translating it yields CSASENSYEQYF.

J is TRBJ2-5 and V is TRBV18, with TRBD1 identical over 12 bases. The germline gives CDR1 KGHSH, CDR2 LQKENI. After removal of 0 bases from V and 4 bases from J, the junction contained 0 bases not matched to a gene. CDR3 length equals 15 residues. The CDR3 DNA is TGTGCCAGCTCACCACCGGGACAGGGGGCAGAGACCCAGTACTTC. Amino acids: CASSPPGQGAETQYF. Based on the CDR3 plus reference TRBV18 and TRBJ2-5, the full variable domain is NAGVMQNPRHLVRRRGQEARLRCSPMKGHSHVYWYRQLPEEGLKFMVYLQKENIIDESGMPKERFSAEFPKEGPSILRIQQVVRGDSAAYFCASSPPGQGAETQYFGPGTRLLVL.

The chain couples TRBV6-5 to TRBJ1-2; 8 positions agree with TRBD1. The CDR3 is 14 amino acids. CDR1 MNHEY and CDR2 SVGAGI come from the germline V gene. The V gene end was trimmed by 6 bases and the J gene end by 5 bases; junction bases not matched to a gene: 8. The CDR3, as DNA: TGTGCCAGCAGGACCCGGACAGGGAGGTATGGCTACACCTTC. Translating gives CASRTRTGRYGYTF.

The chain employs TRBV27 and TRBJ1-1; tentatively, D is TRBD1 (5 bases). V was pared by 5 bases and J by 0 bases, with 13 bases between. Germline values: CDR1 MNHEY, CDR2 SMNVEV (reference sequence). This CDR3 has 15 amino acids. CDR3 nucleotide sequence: TGTGCCAGCAGTCTAGGGGCGGGGCTGAACACTGAAGCTTTCTTT. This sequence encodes CASSLGAGLNTEAFF.

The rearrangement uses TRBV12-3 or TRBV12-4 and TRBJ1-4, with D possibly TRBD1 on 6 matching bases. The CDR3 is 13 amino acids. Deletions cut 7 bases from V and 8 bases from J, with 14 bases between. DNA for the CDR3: TGTGCCAGCACCGGGGGGGCGGAAGAAAAACTGTTTTTT. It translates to CASTGGAEEKLFF.

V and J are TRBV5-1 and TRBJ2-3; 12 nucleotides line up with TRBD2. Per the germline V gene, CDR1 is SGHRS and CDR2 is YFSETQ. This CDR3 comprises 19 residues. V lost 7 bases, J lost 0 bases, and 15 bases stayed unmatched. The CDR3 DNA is TGCGCCAGCGGACCATCCGGGACTAGCGGGCGAGCTAGCACAGATACGCAGTATTTT. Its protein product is CASGPSGTSGRASTDTQYF.

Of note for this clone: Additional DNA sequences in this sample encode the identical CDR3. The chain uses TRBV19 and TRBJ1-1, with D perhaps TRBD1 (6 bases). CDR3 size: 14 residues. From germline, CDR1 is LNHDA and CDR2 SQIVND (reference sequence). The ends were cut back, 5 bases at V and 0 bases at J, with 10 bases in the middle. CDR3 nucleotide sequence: TGTGCCAGTAGTGAGGGGGTCATGAACACTGAAGCTTTCTTT. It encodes CASSEGVMNTEAFF.

CDR3 coding DNA: TGTGCCAGCTCGTCAGATCACAGGGTGTTTTCACCCCTCCACTTT. This encodes CASSSDHRVFSPLHF. The chain links TRBV18 to TRBJ1-6; D may be TRBD1 (6 bases). The germline CDR1 and CDR2 sequences are KGHSH and LQKENI. The V end lost 6 bases, the J end lost 9 bases, and 18 bases lay between the germline ends. The CDR3 runs 15 residues.

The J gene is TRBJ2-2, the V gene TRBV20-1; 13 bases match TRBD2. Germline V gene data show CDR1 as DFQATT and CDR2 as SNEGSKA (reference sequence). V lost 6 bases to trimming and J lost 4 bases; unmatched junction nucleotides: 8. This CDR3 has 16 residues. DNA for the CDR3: TGCAGTGCCAGTGGACTAGCGGGAGTCAGCACCGGGGAGCTGTTTTTT. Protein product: CSASGLAGVSTGELFF.

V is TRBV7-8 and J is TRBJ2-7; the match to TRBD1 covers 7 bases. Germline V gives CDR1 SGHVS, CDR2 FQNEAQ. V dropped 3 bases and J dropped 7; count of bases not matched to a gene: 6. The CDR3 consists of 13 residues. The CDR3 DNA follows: TGTGCCAGCAGCTTCGACAGGGTTGAGGAGCAGTACTTC. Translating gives CASSFDRVEEQYF.

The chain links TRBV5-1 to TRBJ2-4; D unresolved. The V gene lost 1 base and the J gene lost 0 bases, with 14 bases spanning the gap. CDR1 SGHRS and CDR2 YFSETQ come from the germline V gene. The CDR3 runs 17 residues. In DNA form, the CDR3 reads TGCGCCAGCAGCTTGAATATCGGTAGACTAGCCAAAAACATTCAGTACTTC. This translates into CASSLNIGRLAKNIQYF.

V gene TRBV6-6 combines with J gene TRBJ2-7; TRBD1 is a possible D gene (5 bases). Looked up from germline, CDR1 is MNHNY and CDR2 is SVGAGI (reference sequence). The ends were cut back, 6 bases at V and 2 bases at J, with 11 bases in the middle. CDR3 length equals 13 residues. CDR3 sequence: CASSEQGTYEQYF. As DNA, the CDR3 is TGTGCCAGCAGCGAGCAGGGAACCTACGAGCAGTACTTC.

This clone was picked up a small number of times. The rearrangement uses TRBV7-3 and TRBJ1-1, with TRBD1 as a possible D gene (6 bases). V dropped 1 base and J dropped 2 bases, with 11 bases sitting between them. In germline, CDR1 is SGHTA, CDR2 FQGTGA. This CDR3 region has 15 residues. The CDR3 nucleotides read TGTGCCAGCAGCTTAATGGGGGGGCACAACACTGAAGCTTTCTTT. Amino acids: CASSLMGGHNTEAFF. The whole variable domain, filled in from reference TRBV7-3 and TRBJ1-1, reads GAGVSQTPSNKVTEKGKYVELRCDPISGHTALYWYRQSLGQGPEFLIYFQGTGAADDSGLPNDRFFAVRPEGSVSTLKIQRTERGDSAVYLCASSLMGGHNTEAFFGQGTRLTVV.

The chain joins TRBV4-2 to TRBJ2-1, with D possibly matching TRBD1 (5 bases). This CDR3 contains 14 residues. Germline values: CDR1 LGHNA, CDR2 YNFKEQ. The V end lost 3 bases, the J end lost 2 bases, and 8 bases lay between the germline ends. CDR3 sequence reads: CASSQDKAYNEQFF. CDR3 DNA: TGTGCCAGCAGCCAGGACAAGGCCTACAATGAGCAGTTCTTC.

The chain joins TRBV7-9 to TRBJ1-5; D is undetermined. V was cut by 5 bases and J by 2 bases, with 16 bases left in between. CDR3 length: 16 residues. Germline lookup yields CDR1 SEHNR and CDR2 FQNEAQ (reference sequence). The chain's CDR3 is CASSPGGIEGNQPQHF. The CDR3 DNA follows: TGTGCCAGCAGCCCCGGAGGTATTGAGGGCAATCAGCCCCAGCATTTT.

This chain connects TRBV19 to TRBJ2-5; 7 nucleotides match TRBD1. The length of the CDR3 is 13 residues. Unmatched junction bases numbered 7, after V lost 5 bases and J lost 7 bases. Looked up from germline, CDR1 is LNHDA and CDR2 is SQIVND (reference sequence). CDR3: CASSPGQGVTQYF. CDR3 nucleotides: TGTGCCAGTAGTCCGGGCCAGGGGGTGACCCAGTACTTC.

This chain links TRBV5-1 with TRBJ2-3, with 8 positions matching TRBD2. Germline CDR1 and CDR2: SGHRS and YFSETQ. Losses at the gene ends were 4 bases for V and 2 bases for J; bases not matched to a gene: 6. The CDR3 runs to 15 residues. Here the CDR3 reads CASSLPGGFTDTQYF. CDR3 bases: TGCGCCAGCAGCCTCCCGGGGGGGTTCACAGATACGCAGTATTTT.

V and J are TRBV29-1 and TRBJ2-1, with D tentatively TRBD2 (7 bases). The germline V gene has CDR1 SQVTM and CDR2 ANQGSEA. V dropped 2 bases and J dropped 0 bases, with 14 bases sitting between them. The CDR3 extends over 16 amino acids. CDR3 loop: CSVELGGASSYNEQFF. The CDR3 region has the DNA TGCAGCGTTGAATTGGGGGGGGCTAGCTCCTACAATGAGCAGTTCTTC.

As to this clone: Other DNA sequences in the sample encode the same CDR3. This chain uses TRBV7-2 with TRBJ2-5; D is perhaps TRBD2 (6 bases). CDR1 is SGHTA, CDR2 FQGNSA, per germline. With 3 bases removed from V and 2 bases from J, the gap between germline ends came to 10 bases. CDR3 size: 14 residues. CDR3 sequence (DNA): TGTGCCAGCAGCTTGGCGGGACCTCAAGAGACCCAGTACTTC. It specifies CASSLAGPQETQYF.

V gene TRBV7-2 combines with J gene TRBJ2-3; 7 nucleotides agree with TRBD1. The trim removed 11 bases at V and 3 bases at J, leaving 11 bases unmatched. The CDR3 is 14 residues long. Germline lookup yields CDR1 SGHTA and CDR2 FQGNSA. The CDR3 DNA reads TGTGCCGTCCGGGACAGAAGAGAGACAGATACGCAGTATTTT. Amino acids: CAVRDRRETDTQYF.

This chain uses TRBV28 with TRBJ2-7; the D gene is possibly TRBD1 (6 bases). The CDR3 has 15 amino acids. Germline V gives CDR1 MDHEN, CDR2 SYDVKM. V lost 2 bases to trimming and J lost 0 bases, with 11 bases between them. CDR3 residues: CASSLPQGYSYEQYF. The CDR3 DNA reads TGTGCCAGCAGTTTACCCCAGGGGTACTCCTACGAGCAGTACTTC.

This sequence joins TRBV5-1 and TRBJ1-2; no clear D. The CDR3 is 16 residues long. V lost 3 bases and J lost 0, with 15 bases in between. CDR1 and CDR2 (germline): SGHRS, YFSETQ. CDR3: CASSYSSEVTNYGYTF. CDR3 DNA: TGCGCCAGCAGCTACTCCTCCGAGGTTACTAACTATGGCTACACCTTC.

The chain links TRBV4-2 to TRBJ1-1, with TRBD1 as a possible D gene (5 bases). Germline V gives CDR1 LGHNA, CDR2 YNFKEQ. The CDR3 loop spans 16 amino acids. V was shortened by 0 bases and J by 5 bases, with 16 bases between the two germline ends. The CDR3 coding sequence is TGTGCCAGCAGCCAAGATAGGCATGGGGCGGGAACTGAAGCTTTCTTT. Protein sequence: CASSQDRHGAGTEAFF.